This TCR beta chain appears in the sequencing data of a study of blood T cell repertoires in COVID-19. Study-wide background: Sources were T cells, B-cell-depleted T cells, or PBMCs; the material itself was cDNA or gDNA.

Some clones are missing from TCRdb's copy, which holds only in-frame ones; the method was immunoSEQ multiplex PCR. The repertoire holds around 140,000 clones, with around 82% as singletons. The V gene lost 7 bases and the J gene lost 2 bases, with 6 bases spanning the gap. This CDR3 is built from 12 residues. Germline assignment: CDR1 MDHEN and CDR2 SYDVKM. Participants spanned ages about 18 to 95 years and resided in 20 to 30 US areas. Participant-reported clinical history was the basis for cohort assignment. The rearrangement joins TRBV28 to TRBJ1-3; D ambiguous. The specimen sequenced was PBMCs or T cells enriched from blood (not recorded which). The clonotype originates from a man aged 50-59 years in a cohort exposed to, infected with or recovered from COVID-19 (not recorded which). DNA for the CDR3: TGTGCCAGCACCACGGCTGGAAACACCATATATTTT. It translates to CASTTAGNTIYF.